These 23 T cell receptor beta chains share one sample of origin, sequenced in a study of blood T cell repertoires in COVID-19. The protocol was immunoSEQ multiplex PCR, while the TCRdb copy is restricted to in-frame clones and leaves out a portion. The table has fewer than 70,000 clones, roughly 90% seen once. Material: peripheral blood. The receptors were gathered from a human donor in a cohort sampled during active COVID-19.

The chain employs TRBV19 and TRBJ1-1; a possible D gene is TRBD1 (5 bases). This CDR3 comprises 16 residues. The V and J ends lost 0 bases and 1 base respectively, with 12 bases between them. The germline V gene has CDR1 LNHDA and CDR2 SQIVND (reference sequence). DNA for the CDR3: TGTGCCAGTAGTATAGAGCGGGGCGCAACGAACACTGAAGCTTTCTTT. Translating it yields CASSIERGATNTEAFF.

The chain uses TRBV6-5 and TRBJ2-7; TRBD2 might be the D (6 bases). Between the trimmed V and J ends, which lost 2 bases and 4 bases, there was a span of 12 bases. The CDR3 loop spans 14 amino acids. CDR1 and CDR2 (germline): MNHEY, SVGAGI. The DNA for the CDR3 is TGTGCCAGCAGTTACGTGGAGGGAGGATACGAGCAGTACTTC. Protein sequence: CASSYVEGGYEQYF.

This chain links TRBV5-4 with TRBJ2-7; the match to TRBD1 covers 10 bases. The CDR3 loop spans 14 amino acids. The germline V gene has CDR1 SGHNT and CDR2 YYREEE (reference sequence). With V trimmed by 4 bases and J by 2 bases, 3 bases remained unmatched. The CDR3 loop is CASSKGQGTYEQYF. CDR3 sequence (DNA): TGTGCCAGCAGCAAGGGACAGGGGACCTACGAGCAGTACTTC.

This chain connects TRBV7-9 to TRBJ2-5; 9 nucleotides line up with TRBD2. This CDR3 has 16 residues. V was clipped by 9 bases and J by 2 bases; unmatched bases: 13. Per germline, CDR1 SEHNR and CDR2 FQNEAQ (reference sequence). The CDR3, as DNA: TGTGCCAGAAGCGAGGTTAGCGGGGGTAGTCAAGAGACCCAGTACTTC. Encoded protein: CARSEVSGGSQETQYF.

This clone occurred a few times. The genes are TRBV7-8 and TRBJ1-1; no firm D call. The CDR3 is made up of 13 amino acids. The ends were cut back, 4 bases at V and 0 bases at J, with 6 bases in the middle. CDR1 is SGHVS and CDR2 is FQNEAQ in the germline V gene. CDR3 loop: CASSSGVNTEAFF. The CDR3 coding sequence is TGTGCCAGCAGCTCGGGTGTGAACACTGAAGCTTTCTTT. Looking up the rest from reference TRBV7-8 and TRBJ1-1 gives the full variable domain: GAGVSQSPRYKVAKRGQDVALRCDPISGHVSLFWYQQALGQGPEFLTYFQNEAQLDKSGLPSDRFFAERPEGSVSTLKIQRTQQEDSAVYLCASSSGVNTEAFFGQGTRLTVV.

The chain couples TRBV27 to TRBJ1-5; TRBD1 might be the D (5 bases). Trimming took off 5 bases at V and 7 bases at J, with 12 bases between the two ends. The CDR3 totals 13 residues. Germline CDR1 and CDR2: MNHEY and SMNVEV (reference sequence). The CDR3 loop is CASSQTAWQPQHF. CDR3 sequence (DNA): TGTGCCAGCAGTCAGACAGCGTGGCAGCCCCAGCATTTT.

The count of this clone is one. The V and J genes are TRBV30 and TRBJ2-6, with D possibly matching TRBD1 (5 bases). Germline loops: CDR1 GTSNPN, CDR2 SVGIG (reference sequence). The length of the CDR3 is 16 residues. V was pared by 4 bases and J by 0 bases, with 13 bases between. CDR3 residues: CAWTTGLTSGANVLTF. The CDR3 nucleotides are TGTGCCTGGACTACAGGCCTGACCTCTGGGGCCAACGTCCTGACTTTC.

This clone has more than one count but fewer than ten. For the CDR3, the DNA is TGTGCCAGCAGTCGCCAGGGTGTGGCCTACGAGCAGTACTTC. Protein: CASSRQGVAYEQYF. This chain uses TRBV5-4 with TRBJ2-7; perhaps TRBD1 as D (5 bases). V lost 5 bases and J lost 2, with 14 bases in between. The V gene's germline CDR1 is SGHNT and CDR2 YYREEE (reference sequence). The CDR3 covers 14 residues.

V is TRBV9 and J is TRBJ2-5; 7 bases map to TRBD1. Germline V lookup: CDR1 SGDLS, CDR2 YYNGEE. V lost 3 bases to trimming and J lost 2 bases; unmatched junction nucleotides: 4. This CDR3 is built from 14 residues. CDR3 protein: CASSDGTAQETQYF. The CDR3 coding sequence is TGTGCCAGCAGCGACGGGACAGCACAAGAGACCCAGTACTTC.

This CDR3 reads CASSLGGGSIIRNEQFF. The CDR3 DNA reads as TGCGCCAGCAGCTTGGGTGGCGGGAGTATAATACGGAATGAGCAGTTCTTC. This rearrangement joins TRBV5-1 to TRBJ2-1, with 7 positions matching TRBD2. The CDR3 consists of 17 residues. Trimming cost V 0 bases and J 7 bases; bases outside gene matches: 13. Germline V gives CDR1 SGHRS, CDR2 YFSETQ.

The rearrangement uses TRBV7-2 and TRBJ1-2, with D possibly TRBD1 on 6 matching bases. Germline CDR1 SGHTA, CDR2 FQGNSA. V lost 5 bases and J lost 8, with 18 bases in between. This CDR3 comprises 14 residues. CDR3 amino acids: CASSELGTRRGYTF. CDR3 coding DNA: TGTGCCAGCAGCGAGCTCGGGACACGACGGGGCTACACCTTC. Filled out from reference TRBV7-2 and TRBJ1-2, the complete variable domain reads GAGVSQSPSNKVTEKGKDVELRCDPISGHTALYWYRQSLGQGLEFLIYFQGNSAPDKSGLPSDRFSAERTGGSVSTLTIQRTQQEDSAVYLCASSELGTRRGYTFGSGTRLTVV.

This clone has a single count. The V and J genes are TRBV7-2 and TRBJ1-2; TRBD1 agrees at 7 bases. The germline CDR1 and CDR2 sequences are SGHTA and FQGNSA. V lost 1 base to trimming and J lost 4 bases; unmatched junction nucleotides: 6. The CDR3 contains 15 residues. This chain's CDR3 is CASSLGSGGSYGYTF. The CDR3 nucleotides read TGTGCCAGCAGCTTAGGTTCAGGGGGGAGCTATGGCTACACCTTC.

The chain joins TRBV19 to TRBJ2-1, with D perhaps TRBD2 (6 bases). The CDR3 covers 14 residues. V lost 1 base and J lost 12, with 16 bases in between. Germline V gene data show CDR1 as LNHDA and CDR2 as SQIVND (reference sequence). The DNA for the CDR3 is TGTGCCAGTAGTATAGTAAGCCCGGACTATGGGCAGTTCTTC. Translated: CASSIVSPDYGQFF.

The table lists this clone with a few counts. The V call is TRBV2, the J call TRBJ2-7, with 7 bases matching TRBD1. Trimming took 4 bases from V and 9 from J; bases not matched to a gene: 15. This CDR3 is built from 15 residues. The germline CDR1 and CDR2 sequences are SNHLY and FYNNEI. In DNA form, the CDR3 reads TGTGCCAGCAGTGCCGCGATCCTTACAGGGGCCGGGCAGTACTTC. It specifies CASSAAILTGAGQYF.

The chain joins TRBV5-1 to TRBJ2-7, with a tentative D call TRBD2 (6 bases). Germline CDR1 reads SGHRS; CDR2 reads YFSETQ. With 2 bases removed from V and 3 bases from J, the gap between germline ends came to 21 bases. This CDR3 spans 17 amino acids. In DNA, the CDR3 is TGCGCCAGCAGCTTTGATACCAGCGGGCTCCTTTACTACGAGCAGTACTTC. Translating it yields CASSFDTSGLLYYEQYF.

The CDR3 protein is CASSYQDRANYGYTF. CDR3 nucleotide sequence: TGTGCCAGCAGTTATCAGGACAGAGCTAACTATGGCTACACCTTC. The V call is TRBV6-2 or TRBV6-3, the J call TRBJ1-2; tentative D call: TRBD1 (6 bases). Per germline, CDR1 MNHEY and CDR2 SVGEGT. The CDR3 loop spans 15 amino acids. V was trimmed by 3 bases and J by 0 bases, leaving 11 bases between them.

The V call is TRBV21-1, the J call TRBJ2-3; the table calls TRBD2, which could not be checked here. TRBV21-1 represents a pseudogene. This CDR3 has 13 amino acids. CDR3 nucleotide sequence: TGTGCCAGCAGCAACCGGCCGGGAAATACGCAGTATTTT. Residues: CASSNRPGNTQYF.

The chain employs TRBV4-1 and TRBJ1-6, with no clear D. V was clipped by 5 bases and J by 6 bases, with 14 bases between them. The germline CDR1 and CDR2 sequences are MGHRA and YSYEKL. The CDR3 loop spans 15 amino acids. The CDR3 spells CASSTRADSNSPLHF. The DNA for the CDR3 is TGCGCCAGCAGCACGCGGGCCGATTCTAATTCACCCCTCCACTTT.

The V and J genes are TRBV1 and TRBJ2-3; the table's D call of TRBD2 was not tested on the DNA. TRBV1 is deemed a pseudogene. This CDR3 is 16 amino acids long. The chain's CDR3 is CTSSQDGRDCTDTQYF. CDR3 coding DNA: TGCACCAGCAGCCAAGACGGGCGGGACTGCACAGATACGCAGTATTTT.

This clone was picked up one time. A read error may produce the germline difference seen at one junction end. This chain connects TRBV7-7 to TRBJ2-2, with D possibly being TRBD1 (6 bases). Germline CDR1 and CDR2: SSHAT and FNYEAQ (reference sequence). The CDR3 is 15 amino acids. The chain's CDR3 is CASSSQGVGTGELFF. The CDR3 DNA follows: TGTGCTAGCAGCTCACAGGGAGTCGGCACCGGGGAGCTGTTTTTT. Based on the CDR3 plus reference TRBV7-7 and TRBJ2-2, the full variable domain is GAGVSQSPRYKVTKRGQDVTLRCDPISSHATLYWYQQALGQGPEFLTYFNYEAQPDKSGLPSDRFSAERPEGSISTLTIQRTEQRDSAMYRCASSSQGVGTGELFFGEGSRLTVL.

V and J are TRBV13 and TRBJ1-2; tentatively, D is TRBD1 (5 bases). Germline loops: CDR1 PRHDT, CDR2 FYEKMQ (reference sequence). The CDR3 has 13 residues. Deletions cut 5 bases from V and 7 bases from J, with 14 bases between. Here the CDR3 DNA reads TGTGCCAGCAGCACTCAGGGTATGGGTGGCTACACCTTC. It codes for CASSTQGMGGYTF.

This chain uses TRBV5-4 with TRBJ2-1; the D gene is possibly TRBD1 (5 bases). This CDR3 is 13 amino acids long. Germline values: CDR1 SGHNT, CDR2 YYREEE (reference sequence). Trimming cost V 5 bases and J 5 bases, with 11 bases left between them. CDR3 bases: TGTGCCAGCAGGCTCGACAGCCACAATGAGCAGTTCTTC. Amino acids: CASRLDSHNEQFF.

The rearrangement links TRBV6-5 to TRBJ2-7, with 8 bases lining up with TRBD2. Germline CDR1 MNHEY, CDR2 SVGAGI. The CDR3 runs 13 residues. V was pared by 4 bases and J by 3 bases, with 2 bases of the junction left unmatched. Here the CDR3 reads CASSFTSGYEQYF. The CDR3 DNA reads TGTGCCAGCAGTTTCACTAGCGGCTACGAGCAGTACTTC.